This passage covers 26 T cell receptor beta chains from one sample sequenced in a study of technical replicates of blood from a few donors. The table came from immunoSEQ multiplex PCR; TCRdb's copy has only in-frame clones and leaves some out. Counted here are approximately 82,000 clones, under 96% occurring once; the ten biggest clones make up 0.37%. The sample was T cells isolated from PBMCs. The receptor source for this set is a human donor in good health.

The V and J genes are TRBV5-4 and TRBJ2-7; the D is unclear. Between the trimmed V and J ends, which lost 2 bases and 2 bases, there was a span of 8 bases. Germline assignment: CDR1 SGHNT and CDR2 YYREEE (reference sequence). The CDR3 sequence is 13 residues long. This chain's CDR3 is CASSFGLTYEQYF. CDR3 DNA: TGTGCCAGCAGCTTTGGCCTCACCTACGAGCAGTACTTC.

This chain links TRBV7-8 with TRBJ1-1, with D possibly TRBD1 on 5 matching bases. Between the trimmed V and J ends, which lost 8 bases and 11 bases, there was a span of 24 bases. Germline assignment: CDR1 SGHVS and CDR2 FQNEAQ. This CDR3 comprises 14 residues. CDR3 nucleotide sequence: TGTGCCAGCGCTCAGGCCAGGGTATCCCCGTGGGCTTTCTTT. Translation: CASAQARVSPWAFF.

The rearrangement joins TRBV27 to TRBJ2-7, with 9 bases identical to TRBD2. The junction had 3 bases not matched to a gene; V was cut back by 6 bases and J by 0 bases. Germline loops: CDR1 MNHEY, CDR2 SMNVEV (reference sequence). The CDR3 has 14 residues. CDR3 loop: CASRGTSRSYEQYF. The CDR3 nucleotides read TGTGCCAGCAGGGGGACTAGCCGCTCCTACGAGCAGTACTTC.

CDR3 region: CASSSAQGIDGNEQFF. In nucleotides, the CDR3 is TGTGCCAGCAGCTCCGCACAGGGGATTGACGGGAATGAGCAGTTCTTC. The chain recombines TRBV5-4 with TRBJ2-1; 7 bases align to TRBD1. With 3 bases clipped from V and 7 bases from J, the junction kept 13 bases outside the gene matches. The CDR3 has 16 residues. Germline V gene data show CDR1 as SGHNT and CDR2 as YYREEE (reference sequence).

The gene calls are TRBV9 and TRBJ2-5, with TRBD2 matching 7 bases. The CDR3 spans 11 residues. V lost 5 bases, J lost 7 bases, and 2 bases stayed unmatched. CDR1 and CDR2 (germline): SGDLS, YYNGEE. The CDR3 bases are TGTGCCAGCAGGTCGGGGGGGACCCAGTACTTC. It codes for CASRSGGTQYF.

This chain joins TRBV4-2 and TRBJ2-1, with TRBD1 matching over 7 bases. Germline V gene sequence: CDR1 LGHNA, CDR2 YNFKEQ. The CDR3 is 16 residues long. Trimming removed 1 base from V and 4 bases from J; junction bases left unmatched: 7. Here the CDR3 reads CASSQGWGQSYNEQFF. Here the CDR3 DNA reads TGTGCCAGCAGCCAAGGCTGGGGACAGAGTTACAATGAGCAGTTCTTC.

The chain links TRBV10-1 to TRBJ2-5; no clear D. This CDR3 contains 13 residues. V gave up 8 bases and J gave up 5 bases, with 15 bases separating them. The germline gives CDR1 WNHNN, CDR2 SYGVQD (reference sequence). CDR3 DNA: TGCGCCAGCGCATTTGTGGCCGGGGAGACCCAGTACTTC. Protein: CASAFVAGETQYF.

V and J are TRBV28 and TRBJ1-2, with 9 bases matching TRBD1. The CDR3 has 16 amino acids. V shed 11 bases, J shed 0 bases, and the junction held 13 bases outside the gene matches. From germline, CDR1 is MDHEN and CDR2 SYDVKM. The CDR3 spells CAAQGALPGANYGYTF. The CDR3 bases are TGTGCCGCACAGGGGGCCTTACCCGGTGCTAACTATGGCTACACCTTC.

The chain joins TRBV4-3 to TRBJ2-7; D gene unclear. Trimming took 1 base from V and 4 from J, leaving 5 bases between them. Germline CDR1 and CDR2: LGHNA and YSLEER. The CDR3 runs to 12 residues. CDR3 coding DNA: TGCGCCAGCAGCCAAGTCGGTTACGAGCAGTACTTC. Protein: CASSQVGYEQYF.

This clone has a single count. The gene calls are TRBV28 and TRBJ2-7; the D is unclear. CDR1 and CDR2 from the germline V gene are MDHEN and SYDVKM. Trimming removed 5 bases at V and 3 bases at J, with 5 bases between. This CDR3 has 11 residues. The CDR3 here is CASSPLYEQYF. CDR3 bases: TGTGCCAGCAGTCCCCTCTACGAGCAGTACTTC.

The chain joins TRBV5-1 to TRBJ1-4, with 9 bases matching TRBD1. The CDR3 extends over 15 amino acids. V was pared by 0 bases and J by 6 bases, with 3 bases of the junction left unmatched. Germline loops: CDR1 SGHRS, CDR2 YFSETQ. CDR3 region: CASSLDRGRDEKLFF. CDR3 nucleotides: TGCGCCAGCAGCTTGGACAGGGGGCGGGATGAAAAACTGTTTTTT.

V and J are TRBV7-9 and TRBJ2-2, with 11 bases lining up with TRBD2. CDR1 SEHNR and CDR2 FQNEAQ come from the germline V gene (reference sequence). The CDR3 loop spans 16 amino acids. V lost 0 bases and J lost 5; bases outside the gene matches: 2. This chain's CDR3 is CASSLAGLADTGELFF. The CDR3 DNA reads TGTGCCAGCAGCTTAGCGGGACTAGCGGATACCGGGGAGCTGTTTTTT.

The gene calls are TRBV30 and TRBJ1-1; weak D call: TRBD1 (6 bases). Germline assignment: CDR1 GTSNPN and CDR2 SVGIG (reference sequence). V gave up 0 bases and J gave up 2 bases, with 16 bases separating them. This CDR3 spans 16 amino acids. The CDR3 bases are TGTGCCTGGAGTGTACCTCGTTACAGGGCAAACACTGAAGCTTTCTTT. It specifies CAWSVPRYRANTEAFF.

The count of this clone is one. J is TRBJ2-3 and V is TRBV27; 12 nucleotides line up with TRBD2. V trimming: 5 bases; J trimming: 2 bases; junction bases outside the gene matches: 5. Germline values: CDR1 MNHEY, CDR2 SMNVEV (reference sequence). The CDR3 has 16 amino acids. CDR3 in DNA: TGTGCCAGCAGTCGACTAGCGGGAGTGCCCACAGATACGCAGTATTTT. Protein: CASSRLAGVPTDTQYF.

The rearrangement links TRBV21-1 to TRBJ2-1; the table's D call, TRBD2, has no DNA check behind it. TRBV21-1 is described as a pseudogene. CDR3 length equals 16 residues. CDR3 DNA: TGTGCCAGCAGCGGAAAGGGACTAGCGGGATACAATGAGCAGTTCTTC. As protein: CASSGKGLAGYNEQFF.

J is TRBJ1-4 and V is TRBV5-1, with 9 bases matching TRBD1. V dropped 4 bases and J dropped 8; count of bases not matched to a gene: 6. Germline loops: CDR1 SGHRS, CDR2 YFSETQ. The CDR3 is made up of 14 amino acids. The CDR3 region is CASSLGQGEEKLFF. The CDR3 nucleotides are TGCGCCAGCAGCCTGGGACAGGGAGAGGAAAAACTGTTTTTT.

The chain carries TRBV6-1 and TRBJ2-1, with 10 bases fitting TRBD2. The V gene's germline CDR1 is MNHNS and CDR2 SASEGT. This CDR3 region has 15 residues. Trimming cost V 9 bases and J 0 bases; bases outside gene matches: 5. In nucleotides, the CDR3 is TGTGCCAGTTCTAGCGGGAGAGGCTCCTACAATGAGCAGTTCTTC. Encoded protein: CASSSGRGSYNEQFF.

The chain combines TRBV4-3 with TRBJ2-7; 7 bases line up with TRBD2. CDR3 length equals 15 residues. The junction had 9 bases not matched to a gene; V was cut back by 2 bases and J by 5 bases. Germline V gene lookup returns CDR1 LGHNA and CDR2 YSLEER. CDR3 nucleotide sequence: TGCGCCAGCAGCCAATCTAGCGGACCGTCGGACGAGCAGTACTTC. This codes for CASSQSSGPSDEQYF.

The CDR3 protein is CATETGETQYF. In DNA, the CDR3 is TGTGCCACCGAAACCGGGGAGACCCAGTACTTC. The V call is TRBV27, the J call TRBJ2-5, with D unresolved. Trimming pared 10 bases from V and 5 bases from J, leaving 11 bases between. From germline, CDR1 is MNHEY and CDR2 SMNVEV (reference sequence). The CDR3 consists of 11 residues.

V usage is TRBV7-6 and J usage is TRBJ2-7; D is unclear. The germline V gene has CDR1 SGHVS and CDR2 FNYEAQ. V was trimmed by 5 bases and J by 3 bases, leaving 20 bases between them. This CDR3 is 16 amino acids long. The CDR3 nucleotides are TGTGCCAGCAGCCCCTACGCCGGAGAAGACCACTACGAGCAGTACTTC. Protein: CASSPYAGEDHYEQYF.

The chain recombines TRBV7-8 with TRBJ2-7; 9 bases align to TRBD1. Losses at the gene ends were 6 bases for V and 3 bases for J; bases not matched to a gene: 6. The CDR3 runs 14 residues. Germline CDR1 SGHVS, CDR2 FQNEAQ. CDR3 in amino acids: CASSSYRGRYEQYF. The CDR3 DNA reads as TGTGCCAGCAGTTCCTACAGGGGGCGCTACGAGCAGTACTTC.

DNA for the CDR3: TGTGCCAGCAGCCCGGGACTAGCGGGAGAAGACTACAATGAGCAGTTCTTC. Residues: CASSPGLAGEDYNEQFF. V gene TRBV4-2 combines with J gene TRBJ2-1; TRBD2 matches at 14 bases. Germline-derived CDR1 and CDR2 are LGHNA and YNFKEQ. With 4 bases clipped from V and 3 bases from J, the junction kept 5 bases outside the gene matches. The CDR3 runs 17 residues.

The V and J genes are TRBV7-2 and TRBJ1-4; D ambiguous. There are 15 residues in the CDR3. Trimming pared 1 base from V and 7 bases from J, leaving 13 bases between. Germline loops: CDR1 SGHTA, CDR2 FQGNSA. Written as DNA, the CDR3 is TGTGCCAGCAGCTTAGACTCCCAGCGGGGTGAAAAACTGTTTTTT. Protein: CASSLDSQRGEKLFF.

The chain employs TRBV28 and TRBJ2-7, with TRBD1 as a possible D gene (6 bases). This CDR3 is built from 15 residues. Trimming removed 5 bases at V and 1 base at J, with 15 bases between. Germline assignment: CDR1 MDHEN and CDR2 SYDVKM. Here the CDR3 reads CASSAGARKSYEQYF. In DNA, the CDR3 is TGTGCCAGCAGTGCAGGGGCGCGCAAGTCCTACGAGCAGTACTTC.

The chain employs TRBV28 and TRBJ1-2; 7 positions match TRBD1. The germline V gene has CDR1 MDHEN and CDR2 SYDVKM. J lost 4 bases, V lost 6 bases, and 8 bases had no gene match. The CDR3 loop spans 14 amino acids. In DNA, the CDR3 is TGTGCCAGCAGCCCCCCCGGGACAGCCTATGGCTACACCTTC. This sequence encodes CASSPPGTAYGYTF.

The CDR3 loop reads CASSLGGWGNQPQHF. CDR3 nucleotide sequence: TGTGCCAGCAGCCTGGGGGGGTGGGGCAATCAGCCCCAGCATTTT. V usage is TRBV2 and J usage is TRBJ1-5; maybe TRBD1 (5 bases). CDR3 length: 15 amino acids. The V gene lost 6 bases and the J gene lost 2 bases, with 14 bases spanning the gap. In germline, CDR1 is SNHLY, CDR2 FYNNEI. The full variable domain, rest sourced from reference TRBV2 and TRBJ1-5, is EPEVTQTPSHQVTQMGQEVILRCVPISNHLYFYWYRQILGQKVEFLVSFYNNEISEKSEIFDDQFSVERPDGSNFTLKIRSTKLEDSAMYFCASSLGGWGNQPQHFGDGTRLSIL.